The 9 T cell receptor beta chains presented below share a single source sample, sequenced in a study of regulatory T cells in long-lasting Graves disease. The authors built TCR beta libraries using iRepertoire HTBI primers and Arm-PCR of CDR3 regions. MiXCR, applied by TCRdb to the multiplex PCR reads, yields one record per CDR3 protein. The sample has hundreds of thousands of distinct CDR3 sequences, about 16% seen once. Time point specified: newly diagnosed GD, antithyroid drugs for less than 3 months. RNA isolated from PBMCs was used to make the TCR library. This same sample was also part of a study on T cells in Graves' hyperthyroidism and ophthalmopathy.

The sample was peripheral blood mononuclear cells (PBMCs), taken at new diagnosis, from a patient treated with antithyroid drugs. The source is a man younger than 30 with Graves disease.

Ten or more counts support this clonotype. The chain joins TRBV6-5 to TRBJ2-7; D not certain. Germline CDR1 reads MNHEY; CDR2 reads SVGAGI. The CDR3 is 15 residues long. Trimming shortened V by 0 bases and J by 0 bases, and 9 bases separated the two germline ends. This chain's CDR3 is CASSYSRTHSYEQYF. CDR3 nucleotides: TGTGCCAGCAGTTACTCGCGGACCCACTCCTACGAGCAGTACTTC.

This clonotype was seen repeatedly, ten times or more. The chain combines TRBV18 with TRBJ2-3; D is ambiguous. The CDR3 is made up of 13 amino acids. V lost 3 bases and J 1 base, leaving 5 bases between the germline ends. Germline assignment: CDR1 KGHSH and CDR2 LQKENI. CDR3 DNA: TGTGCCAGCTCACCGATCGGCACAGATACGCAGTATTTT. Its translation is CASSPIGTDTQYF.

Turning to this clonotype: The CDR3 does not end in the conserved phenylalanine or tryptophan, so this is likely a read error. The chain is built from TRBV2 and TRBJ2-2; tentative D call: TRBD1 (6 bases). This CDR3 is 15 amino acids long. V was clipped by 6 bases and J by 2 bases, with 13 bases between them. Germline values: CDR1 SNHLY, CDR2 FYNNEI. The CDR3 DNA follows: TGTGCCAGCAGGTGGATAGGGGGAAACACCGGGGAGCTGTTTCTT. Translated: CASRWIGGNTGELFL.

This clonotype appeared a few times. The chain employs TRBV5-4 and TRBJ2-7; 7 bases are shared with TRBD2. There are 18 residues in the CDR3. Germline loops: CDR1 SGHNT, CDR2 YYREEE (reference sequence). V lost 0 bases, J lost 3 bases, and 15 bases stayed unmatched. CDR3 residues: CASSLGTLAGLKLYEQYF. For the CDR3, the DNA is TGTGCCAGCAGCTTGGGAACATTAGCGGGCCTTAAACTCTACGAGCAGTACTTC.

The chain combines TRBV28 with TRBJ1-1; D remains ambiguous. The CDR3 has 15 amino acids. Germline CDR1 and CDR2: MDHEN and SYDVKM. V lost 6 bases and J 1 base, leaving 15 bases between the germline ends. In nucleotides, the CDR3 is TGTGCCAGCAGGCAGCTCTTGGAAAGGAACACTGAAGCTTTCTTT. Translation: CASRQLLERNTEAFF.

This clonotype was observed at least ten times. The chain uses TRBV28 and TRBJ2-7, with TRBD1 as a possible D gene (6 bases). The CDR3 has 13 amino acids. V lost 6 bases and J lost 5, with 14 bases in between. Germline lookup yields CDR1 MDHEN and CDR2 SYDVKM. CDR3 sequence: CASSSQGPHEQYF. The CDR3 DNA is TGTGCCAGCAGCTCACAGGGCCCCCACGAGCAGTACTTC.

Only a few counts were recorded for this clonotype. The chain recombines TRBV5-1 with TRBJ1-2; possible D gene TRBD1, 5 bases. The CDR3 runs to 15 residues. CDR1 and CDR2 from the germline V gene are SGHRS and YFSETQ. V lost 3 bases and J 5 bases, leaving 17 bases between the germline ends. The CDR3 DNA sequence: TGCGCCAGCAGCTCCGGGGACGGAAACTCTTATGGCTACACCTTC. Its protein product is CASSSGDGNSYGYTF.

The J gene is TRBJ2-7, the V gene TRBV7-9; TRBD2 is a possible D gene (5 bases). This CDR3 spans 17 amino acids. V lost 2 bases and J lost 0, with 17 bases in between. Germline V gene data show CDR1 as SEHNR and CDR2 as FQNEAQ (reference sequence). In nucleotides, the CDR3 is TGTGCCAGCAGCTTACGAGGCGGTAGCGCGAGCTCCTACGAGCAGTACTTC. Translating it yields CASSLRGGSASSYEQYF.

The chain links TRBV20-1 to TRBJ2-1; D gene unclear. The CDR3 is 15 amino acids. Germline lookup yields CDR1 DFQATT and CDR2 SNEGSKA (reference sequence). V was trimmed by 6 bases and J by 0 bases, leaving 15 bases between them. As DNA, the CDR3 is TGCAGTGCCCGAGCCCGCAGGACCTCCTACAATGAGCAGTTCTTC. Translating it yields CSARARRTSYNEQFF.